This TCR beta chain was observed in a study of cytomegalovirus exposure and HLA in healthy donors. The CDR3 is made up of 12 amino acids. The V end lost 4 bases, the J end lost 8 bases, and 12 bases lay between the germline ends. Looked up from germline, CDR1 is SGHTA and CDR2 is FQGNSA. Worth noting for this clone: Its antigen is not identified.

Study-level results: For cytomegalovirus status, the classifier reportedly gave diagnoses with high specificity and sensitivity. There were some public TCRs occurring in many donors, but most TCR sequences were rare.

A multiplex PCR was run with 60 Vbeta primers and 13 Jbeta primers. TCRdb's copy holds only in-frame clones and misses some; the assay was immunoSEQ multiplex PCR. Seen here are about 160,000 clones, 60% to 85% observed once, and the top ten hold less than 4.5%. The chain combines TRBV7-2 with TRBJ2-7; the D gene is possibly TRBD2 (5 bases). The source material was PBMCs. The receptor's source is a young man in good health and CMV-seropositive. CDR3 amino acids: CASSSDLGKQYF. Written as DNA, the CDR3 is TGTGCCAGCAGCTCGGACTTGGGGAAGCAGTACTTC.